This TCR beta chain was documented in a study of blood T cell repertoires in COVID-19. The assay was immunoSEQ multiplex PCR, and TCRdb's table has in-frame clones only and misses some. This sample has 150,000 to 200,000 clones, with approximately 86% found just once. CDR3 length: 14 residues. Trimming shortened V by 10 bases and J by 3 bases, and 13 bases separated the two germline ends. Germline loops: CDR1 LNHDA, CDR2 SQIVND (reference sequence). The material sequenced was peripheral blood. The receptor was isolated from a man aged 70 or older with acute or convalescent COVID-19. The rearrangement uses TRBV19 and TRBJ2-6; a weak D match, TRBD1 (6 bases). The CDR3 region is CATRQVNGANVLTF. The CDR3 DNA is TGTGCCACCCGACAGGTGAATGGGGCCAACGTCCTGACTTTC.